This TCR beta chain was recorded in a study of graft-versus-host responses after intestinal transplantation. Study summary: Recipients were given multivisceral, liver-intestinal, or isolated intestinal transplants.

The V and J ends lost 1 base and 3 bases, in that order; junction bases with no gene match: 3. CDR3 length equals 14 residues. Germline V gene lookup returns CDR1 SGHRS and CDR2 YFSETQ. Data came from immunoSEQ multiplex PCR; TCRdb stores just in-frame clones and leaves some out. The sample has tens of thousands of clones; 91% are singletons. The TCR comes from a human patient who received an intestinal transplant, so some T cells may come from the graft donor. The chain employs TRBV5-1 and TRBJ2-5, with TRBD2 identical over 7 bases. Sequenced here: PBMCs, sampled 650 to 670 days after intestinal transplant. CDR3 amino acids: CASSLIAGEETQYF. The CDR3, as DNA: TGCGCCAGCAGCTTGATTGCGGGGGAAGAGACCCAGTACTTC. Complete variable domain (other parts from reference TRBV5-1 and TRBJ2-5): KAGVTQTPRYLIKTRGQQVTLSCSPISGHRSVSWYQQTPGQGLQFLFEYFSETQRNKGNFPGRFSGRQFSNSRSEMNVSTLELGDSALYLCASSLIAGEETQYFGPGTRLLVL.